This TCR beta chain was sequenced in a study of post-analysis software for immune sequencing data. Between the trimmed V and J ends, which lost 5 bases and 0 bases, there was a span of 11 bases. This CDR3 is built from 13 residues. Germline loops: CDR1 SQVTM, CDR2 ANQGSEA. Libraries were made from TCR beta cDNA, and they carried unique molecular identifiers. TCRdb recomputed calls from the PCR reads with MiXCR, one row per CDR3 protein. The top ten clones hold 4% to 5% of a sample with 650,000 to 850,000 distinct CDR3 sequences, under 60% of them seen once. As regards this clonotype: The antigen is undetermined.

Findings of the study overall: Four or five TRBV segments were more frequent in patients than controls; TRBV5-6, TRBV5-1 and TRBV20-1 belonged to this group.

The chain couples TRBV29-1 to TRBJ2-7; D gene unclear. This TCR came from a girl aged 5-17 years with multiple sclerosis. Sequences were obtained from blood. Here the CDR3 reads CSVLAEDSYEQYF. The CDR3 DNA follows: TGCAGCGTTTTGGCAGAGGACTCCTACGAGCAGTACTTC.